The sequence of this T cell receptor beta chain was determined in a study of T-cell reconstitution after alpha-beta-depleted transplantation in children. Unique molecular identifiers were used in preparing the TCRbeta library. TCRdb reanalysed the PCR reads using MiXCR and keeps one entry per CDR3 protein. The sample has 90,000 to 100,000 distinct CDR3 sequences, approximately 12% seen once. This material consisted of PBMCs from the stem cell graft donor, taken from the stem cell graft. The TCR comes from a human donor who donated a stem cell graft to a child with inherited bone marrow failure.

CDR3 amino acids: CASCPRGLVLRGSTDTQYF. CDR3 nucleotide sequence: TGTGCCAGCTGCCCAAGGGGACTAGTCCTACGGGGTAGCACAGATACGCAGTATTTT. This chain links TRBV6-1 with TRBJ2-3, with TRBD2 matching over 8 bases. Trimming at V came to 8 bases and at J to 0 bases, leaving 19 bases not matched to a gene. CDR1 is MNHNS, CDR2 SASEGT, per germline. The CDR3 has 19 amino acids.